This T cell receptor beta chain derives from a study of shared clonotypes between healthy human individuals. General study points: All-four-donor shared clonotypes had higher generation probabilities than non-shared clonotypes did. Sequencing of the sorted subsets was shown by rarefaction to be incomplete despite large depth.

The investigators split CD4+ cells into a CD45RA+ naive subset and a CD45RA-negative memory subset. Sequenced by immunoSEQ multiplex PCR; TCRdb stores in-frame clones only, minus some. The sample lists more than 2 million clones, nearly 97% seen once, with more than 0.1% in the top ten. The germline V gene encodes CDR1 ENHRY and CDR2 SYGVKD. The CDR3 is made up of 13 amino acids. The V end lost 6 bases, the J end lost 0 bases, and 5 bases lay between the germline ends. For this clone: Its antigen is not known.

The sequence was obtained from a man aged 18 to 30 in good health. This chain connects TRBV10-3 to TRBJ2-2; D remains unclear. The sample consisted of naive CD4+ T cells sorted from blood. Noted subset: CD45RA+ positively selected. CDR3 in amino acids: CAISQPNTGELFF. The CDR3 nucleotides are TGTGCCATCAGCCAGCCGAACACCGGGGAGCTGTTTTTT.